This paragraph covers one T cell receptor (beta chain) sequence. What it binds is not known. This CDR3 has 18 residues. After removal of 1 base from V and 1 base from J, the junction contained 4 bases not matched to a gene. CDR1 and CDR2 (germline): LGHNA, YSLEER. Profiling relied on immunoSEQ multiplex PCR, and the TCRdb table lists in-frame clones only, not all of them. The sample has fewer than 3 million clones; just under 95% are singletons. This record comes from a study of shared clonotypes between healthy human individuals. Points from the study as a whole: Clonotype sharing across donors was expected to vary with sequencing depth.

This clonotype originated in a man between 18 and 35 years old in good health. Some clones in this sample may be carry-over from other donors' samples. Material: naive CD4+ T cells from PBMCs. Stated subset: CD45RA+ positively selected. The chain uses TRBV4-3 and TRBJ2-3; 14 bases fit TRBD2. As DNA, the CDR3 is TGCGCCAGCAGCCAAGCCTCGACTAGCGGGAGGGGCACAGATACGCAGTATTTT. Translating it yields CASSQASTSGRGTDTQYF.